These 3 T cell receptor beta chains were all obtained from the same sample, sequenced in a study of cytomegalovirus exposure and HLA in healthy donors. 60 Vbeta and 13 Jbeta primers were used in PCR. The repertoire was sequenced with immunoSEQ multiplex PCR; TCRdb's copy has only in-frame clones and lacks some. This repertoire shows over 150,000 clones, roughly 82% found once; its top ten account for about 1.6%. The sequenced sample consisted of PBMCs. The receptors shown here come from a girl aged 5-17 years in good health and CMV-seropositive.

The chain is built from TRBV5-1 and TRBJ2-7; 9 nucleotides agree with TRBD1. V was clipped by 3 bases and J by 5 bases; unmatched bases: 9. Germline V gene sequence: CDR1 SGHRS, CDR2 YFSETQ. The CDR3 consists of 15 residues. The DNA of the CDR3 is TGCGCCAGCAGCTCCACGGGACAGGGCGTCCACGAGCAGTACTTC. As protein: CASSSTGQGVHEQYF.

This clone was counted a single time. V is TRBV2 and J is TRBJ2-2; D possibly corresponds to TRBD2 (6 bases). V was clipped by 6 bases and J by 0 bases, with 14 bases between them. CDR3 length: 16 amino acids. Per the germline V gene, CDR1 is SNHLY and CDR2 is FYNNEI. The CDR3, as DNA: TGTGCCAGCAGGGAGGGGCGACACCCGAACACCGGGGAGCTGTTTTTT. It translates to CASREGRHPNTGELFF.

The chain joins TRBV6-1 to TRBJ2-3; unclear D gene. The length of the CDR3 is 13 residues. CDR1 is MNHNS, CDR2 SASEGT, per germline. V lost 2 bases to trimming and J lost 1 base, with 4 bases between them. The CDR3 loop is CASSEPGTDTQYF. Here the CDR3 DNA reads TGTGCCAGCAGTGAACCGGGCACAGATACGCAGTATTTT.